This T cell receptor (beta chain) was sequenced for a study of beta chain features in type 1 diabetes. About this clone itself: Its antigen is currently unknown.

Points from the study as a whole: An over-representation of cells with high TCR expression could result from cDNA sequencing.

The CDR3 extends over 13 amino acids. CDR1 is ENHRY, CDR2 SYGVKD, per germline. V shed 9 bases and J 9 bases; nucleotides not matched to a gene: 9. Sequenced material consisted of expressed TCRB transcripts (all of the isolated RNA was reverse transcribed). The method was immunoSEQ multiplex PCR; TCRdb's version includes in-frame clones alone and lacks a portion of them. The repertoire holds about 330,000 clones, with approximately 9.9% as singletons. Material: naive CD4+ T cells from blood. The chain links TRBV10-3 to TRBJ2-5, with 11 positions matching TRBD1. This TCR came from a woman in her 30s in good health. In nucleotides, the CDR3 is TGTGCCATAAAAAACGGGACAGGGGGATCCCAGTACTTC. This encodes CAIKNGTGGSQYF.